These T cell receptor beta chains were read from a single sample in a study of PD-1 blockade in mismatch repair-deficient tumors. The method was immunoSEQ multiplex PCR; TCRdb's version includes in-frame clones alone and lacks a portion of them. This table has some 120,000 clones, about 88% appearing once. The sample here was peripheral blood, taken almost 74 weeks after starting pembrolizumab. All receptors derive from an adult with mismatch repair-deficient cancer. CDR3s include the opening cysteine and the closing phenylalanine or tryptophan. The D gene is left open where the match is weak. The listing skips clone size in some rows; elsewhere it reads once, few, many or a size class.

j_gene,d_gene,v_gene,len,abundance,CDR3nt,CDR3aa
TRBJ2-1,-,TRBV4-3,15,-,TGCGCCAGCAGCCAAGTCAATGACCCCTACAATGAGCAGTTCTTC,CASSQVNDPYNEQFF
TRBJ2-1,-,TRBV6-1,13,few,TGTGCCACCACAGGGTTCCCCTACAATGAGCAGTTCTTC,CATTGFPYNEQFF
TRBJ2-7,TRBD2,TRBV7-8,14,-,TGTGCCAGCAGCGGGGCGGGAGATGTATACGAGCAGTACTTC,CASSGAGDVYEQYF
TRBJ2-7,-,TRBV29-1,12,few,TGCAGCGTTCAGGGGAGCTCCTACGAGCAGTACTTC,CSVQGSSYEQYF
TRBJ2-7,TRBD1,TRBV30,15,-,TGTGCCTCAAACTGGGGACAGTCCAGGGACTACGAGCAGTACTTC,CASNWGQSRDYEQYF
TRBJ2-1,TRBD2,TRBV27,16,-,TGTGCCAGCAGTCTGGGGACTAGCGGTAGCCACAATGAGCAGTTCTTC,CASSLGTSGSHNEQFF
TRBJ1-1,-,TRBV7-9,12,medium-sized,TGTGCCAGCAGCTTAGAAGGGGCTGAAGCTTTCTTT,CASSLEGAEAFF
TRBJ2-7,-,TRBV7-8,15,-,TGTGCCAGCAGCTTCCGCTCGGGACAAATTTACGAGCAGTACTTC,CASSFRSGQIYEQYF
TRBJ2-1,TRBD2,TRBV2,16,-,TGTGCCAGCAGTTACTTAGCGGGAGGTTCCTACAATGAGCAGTTCTTC,CASSYLAGGSYNEQFF
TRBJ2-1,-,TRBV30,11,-,TGTGCCTGGAGTGCCTCCATTGAGCAGTTCTTC,CAWSASIEQFF
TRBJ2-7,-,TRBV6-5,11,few,TGTGCCAGCAGTTACTCGGGCGAGCAGTACTTC,CASSYSGEQYF
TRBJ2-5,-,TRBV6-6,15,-,TGTGCCAGCACAACAAGTACTGCCACCCAAGAGACCCAGTACTTC,CASTTSTATQETQYF
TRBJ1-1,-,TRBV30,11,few,TGTGCCTGGGGCAGGGACACTGAAGCTTTCTTT,CAWGRDTEAFF
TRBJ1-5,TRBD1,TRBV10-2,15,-,TGCGCCAGCAGTGAGGACAGGGCGAGCAATCAGCCCCAGCATTTT,CASSEDRASNQPQHF
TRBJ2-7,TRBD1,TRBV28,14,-,TGTGCCAGCAGTGGGGGACAGGTTCCCTACGAGCAGTACTTC,CASSGGQVPYEQYF
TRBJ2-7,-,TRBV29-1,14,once,TGCAGCGTTGATTTAGGGCAGGGCATCAACGAGCAGTACTTC,CSVDLGQGINEQYF
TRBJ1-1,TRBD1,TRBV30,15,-,TGTGCCTGGAACCGGGACAGGGAGGAGTACACTGAAGCTTTCTTT,CAWNRDREEYTEAFF
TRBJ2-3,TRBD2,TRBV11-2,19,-,TGTGCCAGCAGCTTGAGCCCCGCCGCGGGAGGGCCGAGCACAGATACGCAGTATTTT,CASSLSPAAGGPSTDTQYF
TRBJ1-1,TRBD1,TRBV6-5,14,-,TGTGCCAGCAGCCAGACAGGGGGAGGGACTGAAGCTTTCTTT,CASSQTGGGTEAFF
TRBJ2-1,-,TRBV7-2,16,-,TGTGCCAGCAGCTTAGTCGGCCTAGCGTGGGTTGGTGAGCAGTTCTTC,CASSLVGLAWVGEQFF
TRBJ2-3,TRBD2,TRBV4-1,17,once,TGCGCCAGCAGCCAAGTGGGAGGGGCTGTTCCGCATAAAACGCAGTATTTT,CASSQVGGAVPHKTQYF
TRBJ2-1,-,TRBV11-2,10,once,TGTGCCAGCAGCTTTTCAGAGCAGTTCTTC,CASSFSEQFF
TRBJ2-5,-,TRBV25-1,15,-,TGTGCCAGCAGTGACCCTACCCGCCTTGGAGAGACCCAGTACTTC,CASSDPTRLGETQYF
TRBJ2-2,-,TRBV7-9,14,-,TGTGCCAGCAGCTTAGTTGCGAACACCGGGGAGCTGTTTTTT,CASSLVANTGELFF
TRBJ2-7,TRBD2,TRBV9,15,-,TGTGCCAGCAGCCCTAGCGGGGAGGGCCCCCACGAGCAGTACTTC,CASSPSGEGPHEQYF
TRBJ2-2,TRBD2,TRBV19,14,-,TGTGCCAGTAGTCCGCGGGGGGCAAGAGGGGAGCTGTTTTTT,CASSPRGARGELFF
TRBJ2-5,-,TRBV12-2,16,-,TGTGCAAGTCGCTTACTCCCGCCCTGGTACCAAGAGACCCAGTACTTC,CASRLLPPWYQETQYF
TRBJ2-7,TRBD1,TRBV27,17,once,TGTGCCAGCAGTCCCCTCCCCTGGGACAGGGATATCCACGAGCAGTACTTC,CASSPLPWDRDIHEQYF
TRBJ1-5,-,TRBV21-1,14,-,TGTGCCAGCAGCAAAGCACAGGGCAATCAGCCCCAGCATTTT,CASSKAQGNQPQHF
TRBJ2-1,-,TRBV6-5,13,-,TGTGCCAGCAGTTATCAAATCTACAATGAGCAGTTCTTC,CASSYQIYNEQFF
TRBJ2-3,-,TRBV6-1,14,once,TGTGCCAGCATTTCAGGGACCTATGCAGATACGCAGTATTTT,CASISGTYADTQYF
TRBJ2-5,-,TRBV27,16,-,TGTGCCAGCACCTCCAACGTGGGTAGCGGCCAAGAGACCCAGTACTTC,CASTSNVGSGQETQYF
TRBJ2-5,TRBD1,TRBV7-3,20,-,TGTGCCAGCAGCTTAAGGGCGGTTGACGAAACAGGGGGCTGGCAAGAGACCCAGTACTTC,CASSLRAVDETGGWQETQYF
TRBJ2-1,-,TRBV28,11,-,TGTGCCAGCAGCCGGGGCCCCCGTCAGTTCTTC,CASSRGPRQFF
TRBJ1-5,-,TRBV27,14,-,TGTGCCAGCAGTTTATGGCAGGGAAACCAGCCCCAGCATTTT,CASSLWQGNQPQHF
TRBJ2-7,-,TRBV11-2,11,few,TGTGCCAGCAGCGAGCTGGGGGAGCAGTACTTC,CASSELGEQYF
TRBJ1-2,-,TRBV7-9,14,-,TGTGCCAGCAGCCCTCCGTTGGCCCTCGACGGCTACACCTTC,CASSPPLALDGYTF
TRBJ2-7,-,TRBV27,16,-,TGTGCCAGCAGTTTATCTGCAGGGGTGACATCCTACGAGCAGTACTTC,CASSLSAGVTSYEQYF
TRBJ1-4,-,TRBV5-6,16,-,TGTGCCAGCAGCTTGAGGTCAGGGGTCGCTAATGAAAAACTGTTTTTT,CASSLRSGVANEKLFF
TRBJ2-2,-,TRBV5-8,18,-,TGTGCCAGCAGCTTCGGGTTCTTTGTCCACCAAAACGCCGGGGAGCTGTTTTTT,CASSFGFFVHQNAGELFF
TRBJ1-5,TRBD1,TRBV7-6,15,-,TGTGCCAGCAGCCCGGGACAGGGGGCGTTTCAGCCCCAGCATTTT,CASSPGQGAFQPQHF
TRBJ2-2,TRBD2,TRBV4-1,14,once,TGCGCCAGCAGCTGGACTAGCGGGACCGGGGAGCTGTTTTTT,CASSWTSGTGELFF
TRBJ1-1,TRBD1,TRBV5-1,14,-,TGCGCCAGCAGCTTGGGGCAGGGGGGCACTGAAGCTTTCTTT,CASSLGQGGTEAFF
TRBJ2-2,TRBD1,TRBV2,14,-,TGTGCCAGCAGGGCCCGACAGGGCTGGGGGGAGCTGTTTTTT,CASRARQGWGELFF
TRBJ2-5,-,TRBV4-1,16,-,TGCGCCAGCAGCCATTCGGATCGGGACCCTCGGGGGACCCAGTACTTC,CASSHSDRDPRGTQYF
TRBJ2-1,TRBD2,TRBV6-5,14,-,TGTGCCAGCAGTTACCAGACTAGCGGCAATGAGCAGTTCTTC,CASSYQTSGNEQFF
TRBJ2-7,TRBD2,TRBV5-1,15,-,TGCGCCAGCAGCTTCGGACTAGCGGGCGGGTACGAGCAGTACTTC,CASSFGLAGGYEQYF
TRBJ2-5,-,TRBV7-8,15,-,TGTGCCAGCAGCTTAAACAGGGCCATCGGAGAGACCCAGTACTTC,CASSLNRAIGETQYF
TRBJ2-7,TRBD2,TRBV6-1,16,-,TGTGCCAGCAGTGAAGTACTAGCGGAGCTCAACTACGAGCAGTACTTC,CASSEVLAELNYEQYF